These 15 T cell receptor beta chains share one sample of origin, sequenced in a study of T cells in Graves' hyperthyroidism and ophthalmopathy. Researchers took RNA transcripts and amplified the TCR beta CDR3 regions from them. A set of HTBI primers served as the primers for a first-round RT-PCR of the TCR CDR3. TCRdb passed the multiplex PCR reads through MiXCR, listing each CDR3 protein once. The sample comprises 500,000 to 700,000 distinct CDR3 sequences, over 15% of which are singletons, and roughly 18% rests with the top ten. Sequenced sample: blood. These receptors were collected from a young woman with Graves' hyperthyroidism.

This clonotype was detected ten times or more. This sequence joins TRBV6-1 and TRBJ2-3; a weak D match, TRBD1 (5 bases). The germline V gene encodes CDR1 MNHNS and CDR2 SASEGT. There are 16 residues in the CDR3. V was cut by 3 bases and J by 1 base, with 14 bases left in between. As DNA, the CDR3 is TGTGCCAGCAGTGAGACAGTGGCTTCGGGCACAGATACGCAGTATTTT. It is translated as CASSETVASGTDTQYF.

This clonotype was observed a few times. The rearrangement uses TRBV3-1 and TRBJ1-1; D might be TRBD1 (6 bases). The V end lost 3 bases, the J end lost 5 bases, and 13 bases lay between the germline ends. Per germline, CDR1 LGHDT and CDR2 YNNKEL (reference sequence). The CDR3 is 14 residues long. The CDR3 bases are TGTGCCAGCAGCCACGCAGGGGCGGGTACTGAAGCTTTCTTT. Translation gives CASSHAGAGTEAFF.

There are many counts of this clonotype. The CDR3 region is CASSLEASARTDTQYF. The CDR3 DNA reads as TGTGCCAGCAGCTTAGAGGCTAGCGCCCGCACAGATACGCAGTATTTT. This chain uses TRBV7-6 with TRBJ2-3; possible D gene TRBD2, 6 bases. Germline CDR1 is SGHVS and CDR2 is FNYEAQ. V lost 1 base, J lost 1 base, and 12 bases lay in between. CDR3 length: 16 residues.

V and J are TRBV20-1 and TRBJ2-5, with D perhaps TRBD2 (6 bases). CDR3 size: 12 residues. CDR1 and CDR2 (germline): DFQATT, SNEGSKA (reference sequence). V gave up 3 bases and J gave up 2 bases, with 7 bases separating them. The CDR3 DNA follows: TGCAGTGCTAGTCGGGGGCAAGAGACCCAGTACTTC. The encoded protein is CSASRGQETQYF.

This clonotype has only a few counts. The rearrangement links TRBV3-1 to TRBJ2-2, with 13 bases aligning to TRBD2. V was pared by 5 bases and J by 5 bases, with 8 bases of the junction left unmatched. CDR1 and CDR2 (germline): LGHDT, YNNKEL (reference sequence). CDR3 length: 17 residues. This CDR3 is CASSNLLAGGRTGELFF. In DNA form, the CDR3 reads TGTGCCAGCAGCAACCTACTAGCGGGGGGGCGAACCGGGGAGCTGTTTTTT.

With regard to this clonotype: Just one base apart from a much larger clone, this may be a read error. This chain connects TRBV3-1 to TRBJ2-5; 13 nucleotides align to TRBD2. The germline V gene encodes CDR1 LGHDT and CDR2 YNNKEL (reference sequence). This CDR3 comprises 15 residues. Written as DNA, the CDR3 is TGTGCCAGCAGCCAAACTAGCGGGAGGGAAGAGGCCCAGTACTTC. This gives the protein CASSQTSGREEAQYF.

This clonotype was found many times. The CDR3 DNA sequence: TGTGCCAGCAGCCAAGTCTTAGGCCCAGATACGCAGTATTTT. It yields the protein CASSQVLGPDTQYF. The gene calls are TRBV3-1 and TRBJ2-3; D is uncertain. With 1 base removed from V and 4 bases from J, the gap between germline ends came to 9 bases. The CDR3 covers 14 residues. Germline lookup yields CDR1 LGHDT and CDR2 YNNKEL (reference sequence).

At least ten counts were recorded for this clonotype. The genes are TRBV5-1 and TRBJ1-2; no reliable D call. Trimming shortened V by 5 bases and J by 8 bases, and 19 bases separated the two germline ends. Germline CDR1 and CDR2: SGHRS and YFSETQ. This CDR3 is 14 amino acids long. CDR3 sequence: CASRRGAKREGYTF. The CDR3 DNA reads TGCGCCAGCAGACGTGGCGCCAAGCGGGAAGGCTACACCTTC.

There are a few counts of this clonotype. The chain combines TRBV5-1 with TRBJ2-7; D possibly corresponds to TRBD1 (6 bases). Germline V gene sequence: CDR1 SGHRS, CDR2 YFSETQ. Trimming cost V 0 bases and J 5 bases, with 12 bases left between them. The CDR3 is 14 amino acids. DNA for the CDR3: TGCGCCAGCAGCTTGGGGTCCAGGGGAAACGAGCAGTACTTC. Translation: CASSLGSRGNEQYF. Drawing the rest from reference TRBV5-1 and TRBJ2-7, the complete variable domain is KAGVTQTPRYLIKTRGQQVTLSCSPISGHRSVSWYQQTPGQGLQFLFEYFSETQRNKGNFPGRFSGRQFSNSRSEMNVSTLELGDSALYLCASSLGSRGNEQYFGPGTRLTVT.

This clonotype was seen at least ten times. The gene calls are TRBV7-9 and TRBJ2-1; 7 bases align to TRBD1. The J segment lost 7 bases and the V segment lost 6 bases, leaving 6 bases of the junction unmatched. The CDR3 is 13 residues long. Germline V gene data show CDR1 as SEHNR and CDR2 as FQNEAQ (reference sequence). CDR3 coding DNA: TGTGCCAGCAGGCGACAGGGTTTGAATGAGCAGTTCTTC. As protein: CASRRQGLNEQFF.

At least ten counts were recorded for this clonotype. This sequence joins TRBV20-1 and TRBJ2-3, with D unresolved. The ends were cut back, 4 bases at V and 0 bases at J, with 11 bases in the middle. CDR3 length equals 14 residues. Germline lookup yields CDR1 DFQATT and CDR2 SNEGSKA (reference sequence). The CDR3 nucleotides are TGCAGTGCTACAGCGCGTGCTAGCACAGATACGCAGTATTTT. Protein sequence: CSATARASTDTQYF.

Points on this clonotype: One end of the junction fails to match germline, which may point to a read error. The chain joins TRBV3-1 to TRBJ2-7, with TRBD2 matching over 12 bases. The CDR3 is made up of 15 amino acids. The germline gives CDR1 LGHDT, CDR2 YNNKEL (reference sequence). The CDR3 region has the DNA TGTGCCAGCAGCCTAACGGGACTAGCGGGTGACGAGCGGTACTTC. This encodes CASSLTGLAGDERYF.

There are many counts of this clonotype. The chain employs TRBV28 and TRBJ1-5, with 10 bases that match TRBD1. Trimming removed 2 bases from V and 3 bases from J; junction bases left unmatched: 7. The CDR3 length is 17 residues. The germline V gene has CDR1 MDHEN and CDR2 SYDVKM. In nucleotides, the CDR3 is TGTGCCAGCAGTTTAAGACAGGGGGCGCCGTCCAATCAGCCCCAGCATTTT. Translating it yields CASSLRQGAPSNQPQHF.

The DNA for the CDR3 is TGTGCCAGCTCTCGACGGACAGGGGGAGGTCGTGGAGCTTTCTTT. It codes for CASSRRTGGGRGAFF. This chain links TRBV18 with TRBJ1-1; TRBD1 matches 10 bases. CDR1 is KGHSH and CDR2 is LQKENI in the germline V gene. V trimming: 6 bases; J trimming: 10 bases; junction bases outside the gene matches: 14. The CDR3 sequence is 15 residues long.

V usage is TRBV20-1 and J usage is TRBJ2-3; 8 bases line up with TRBD2. This CDR3 region has 10 residues. J was trimmed by 14 bases and V by 5 bases; bases with no gene match: 6. The germline V gene has CDR1 DFQATT and CDR2 SNEGSKA (reference sequence). CDR3 sequence: CSAFSGMSYF. CDR3 nucleotide sequence: TGCAGTGCTTTTAGCGGGATGTCGTATTTT.